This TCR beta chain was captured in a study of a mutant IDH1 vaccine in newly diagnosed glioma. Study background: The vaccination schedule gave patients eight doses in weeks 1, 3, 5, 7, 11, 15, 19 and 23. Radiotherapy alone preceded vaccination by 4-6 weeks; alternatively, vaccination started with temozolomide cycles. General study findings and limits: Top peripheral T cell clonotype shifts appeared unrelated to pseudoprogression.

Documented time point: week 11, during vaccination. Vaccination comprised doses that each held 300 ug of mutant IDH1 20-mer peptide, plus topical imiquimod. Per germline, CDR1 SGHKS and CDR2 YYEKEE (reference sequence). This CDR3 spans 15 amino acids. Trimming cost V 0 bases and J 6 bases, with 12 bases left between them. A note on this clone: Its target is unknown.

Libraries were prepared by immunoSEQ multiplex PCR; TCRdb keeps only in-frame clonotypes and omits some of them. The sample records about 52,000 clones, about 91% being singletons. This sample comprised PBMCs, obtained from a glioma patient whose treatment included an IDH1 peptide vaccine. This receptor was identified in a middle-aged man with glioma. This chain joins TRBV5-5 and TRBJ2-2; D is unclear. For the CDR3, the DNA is TGTGCCAGCAGCTTGGAGCAGGTTGGCGCCGGGGAGCTGTTTTTT. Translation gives CASSLEQVGAGELFF.